This TCR beta chain was recovered during a study of CXCR3-negative and CXCR3-positive naive CD8 T cells. General study results and limits: In CXCR3-positive naive cells, the TRB CDR3s were more hydrophobic than in CXCR3-negative naive cells.

Germline CDR1 reads ENHRY; CDR2 reads SYGVKD. CDR3 length: 13 residues. TRB cDNA libraries were made by UMI-labeled 5' RACE. Reprocessing the 5' RACE reads, TCRdb reports a single entry for every CDR3 protein and omits DNA. The table for this sample gives some 100,000 distinct CDR3 sequences. With regard to this clonotype: The target antigen is unknown.

The chain has TRBV10-3 and TRBJ2-7. This TCR derives from a human donor in good health. Some clones in this sample may be carry-over from other donors' samples. The sample comprised naive CXCR3+ CD8+ T cells from blood. Documented subset: CD45RO-CCR7+CD27+CD95- naive CD8+ T cells expressing CXCR3 (TNR3+). This chain's CDR3 is CAISVRLLNEQYF.